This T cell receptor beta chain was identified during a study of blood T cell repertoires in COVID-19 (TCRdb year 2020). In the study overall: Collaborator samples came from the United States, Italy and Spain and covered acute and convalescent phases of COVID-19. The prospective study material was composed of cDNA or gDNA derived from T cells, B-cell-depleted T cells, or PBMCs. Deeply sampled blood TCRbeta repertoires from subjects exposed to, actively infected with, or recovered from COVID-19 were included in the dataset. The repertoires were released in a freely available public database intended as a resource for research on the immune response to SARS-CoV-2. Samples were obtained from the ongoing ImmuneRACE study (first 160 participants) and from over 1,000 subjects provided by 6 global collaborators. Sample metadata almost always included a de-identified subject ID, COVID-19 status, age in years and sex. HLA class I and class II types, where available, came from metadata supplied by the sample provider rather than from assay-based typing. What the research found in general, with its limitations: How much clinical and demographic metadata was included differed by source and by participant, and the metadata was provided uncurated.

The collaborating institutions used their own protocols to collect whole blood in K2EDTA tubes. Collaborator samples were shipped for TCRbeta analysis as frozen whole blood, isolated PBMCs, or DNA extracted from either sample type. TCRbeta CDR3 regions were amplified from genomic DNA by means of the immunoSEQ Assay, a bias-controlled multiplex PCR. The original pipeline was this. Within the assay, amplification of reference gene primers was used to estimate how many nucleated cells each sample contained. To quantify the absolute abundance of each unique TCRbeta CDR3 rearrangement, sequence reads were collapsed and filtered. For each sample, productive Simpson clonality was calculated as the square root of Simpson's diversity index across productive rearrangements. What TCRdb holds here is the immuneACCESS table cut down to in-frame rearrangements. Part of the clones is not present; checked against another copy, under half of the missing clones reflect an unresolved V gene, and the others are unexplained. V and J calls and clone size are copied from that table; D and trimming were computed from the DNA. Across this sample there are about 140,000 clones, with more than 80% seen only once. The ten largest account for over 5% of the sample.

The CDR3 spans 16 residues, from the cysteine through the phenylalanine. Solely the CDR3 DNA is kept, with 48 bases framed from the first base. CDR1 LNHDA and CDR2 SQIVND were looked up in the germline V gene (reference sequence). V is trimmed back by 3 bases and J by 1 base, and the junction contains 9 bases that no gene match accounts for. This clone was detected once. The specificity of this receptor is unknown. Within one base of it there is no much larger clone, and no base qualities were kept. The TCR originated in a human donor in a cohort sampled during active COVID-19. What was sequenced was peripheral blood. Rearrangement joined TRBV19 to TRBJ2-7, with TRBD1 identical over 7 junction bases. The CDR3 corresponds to CASSITAYRGSYEQYF. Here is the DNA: TGTGCCAGTAGTATTACCGCCTACAGGGGATCCTACGAGCAGTACTTC.